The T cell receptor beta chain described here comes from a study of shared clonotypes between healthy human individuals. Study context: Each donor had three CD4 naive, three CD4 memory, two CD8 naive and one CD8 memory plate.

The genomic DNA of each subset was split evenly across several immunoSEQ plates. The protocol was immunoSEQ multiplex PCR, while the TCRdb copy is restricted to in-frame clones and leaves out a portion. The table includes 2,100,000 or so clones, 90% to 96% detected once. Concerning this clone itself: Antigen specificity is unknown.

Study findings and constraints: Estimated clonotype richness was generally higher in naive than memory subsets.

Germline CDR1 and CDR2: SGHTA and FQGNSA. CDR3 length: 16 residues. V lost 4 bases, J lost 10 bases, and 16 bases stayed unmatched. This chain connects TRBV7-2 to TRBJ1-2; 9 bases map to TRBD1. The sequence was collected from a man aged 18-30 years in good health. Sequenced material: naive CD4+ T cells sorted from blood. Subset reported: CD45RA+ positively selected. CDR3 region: CASSSLPPGQGHSYTF. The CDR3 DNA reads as TGTGCCAGCAGCTCCTTGCCTCCGGGACAGGGTCATTCCTACACCTTC. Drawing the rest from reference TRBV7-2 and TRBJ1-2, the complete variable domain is GAGVSQSPSNKVTEKGKDVELRCDPISGHTALYWYRQSLGQGLEFLIYFQGNSAPDKSGLPSDRFSAERTGGSVSTLTIQRTQQEDSAVYLCASSSLPPGQGHSYTFGSGTRLTVV.